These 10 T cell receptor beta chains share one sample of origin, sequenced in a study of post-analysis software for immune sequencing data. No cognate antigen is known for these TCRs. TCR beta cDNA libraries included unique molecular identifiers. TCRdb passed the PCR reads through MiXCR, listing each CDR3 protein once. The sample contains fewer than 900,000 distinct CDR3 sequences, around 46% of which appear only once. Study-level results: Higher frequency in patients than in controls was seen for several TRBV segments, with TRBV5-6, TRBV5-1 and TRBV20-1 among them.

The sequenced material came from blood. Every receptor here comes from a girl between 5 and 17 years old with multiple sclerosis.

Here the CDR3 reads CASGLGTDTQYF. The CDR3 nucleotides read TGTGCCAGCGGACTAGGGACAGATACGCAGTATTTT. This chain joins TRBV11-3 and TRBJ2-3, with 7 bases lining up with TRBD2. This CDR3 is built from 12 residues. V lost 8 bases, J lost 3 bases, and 2 bases stayed unmatched. The germline V gene encodes CDR1 SGHNT and CDR2 YENEEA.

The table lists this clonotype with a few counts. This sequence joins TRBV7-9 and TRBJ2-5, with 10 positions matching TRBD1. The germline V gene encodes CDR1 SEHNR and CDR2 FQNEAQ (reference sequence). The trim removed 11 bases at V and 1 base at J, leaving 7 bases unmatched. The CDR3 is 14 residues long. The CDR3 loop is CACRRTGGQETQYF. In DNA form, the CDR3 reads TGTGCCTGCCGGAGGACAGGGGGCCAAGAGACCCAGTACTTC.

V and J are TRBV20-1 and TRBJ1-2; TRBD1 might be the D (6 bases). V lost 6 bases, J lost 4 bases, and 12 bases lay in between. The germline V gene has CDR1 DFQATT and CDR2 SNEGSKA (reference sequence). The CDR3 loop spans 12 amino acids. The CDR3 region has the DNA TGCAGTGCCTCGGGGGCAGCCTATGGCTACACCTTC. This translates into CSASGAAYGYTF.

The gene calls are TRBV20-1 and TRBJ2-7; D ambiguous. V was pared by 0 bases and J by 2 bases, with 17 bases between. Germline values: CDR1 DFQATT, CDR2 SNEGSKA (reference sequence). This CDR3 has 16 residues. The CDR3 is CSARDYGTIKPYEQYF. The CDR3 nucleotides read TGCAGTGCTAGAGATTACGGAACTATCAAACCCTACGAGCAGTACTTC.

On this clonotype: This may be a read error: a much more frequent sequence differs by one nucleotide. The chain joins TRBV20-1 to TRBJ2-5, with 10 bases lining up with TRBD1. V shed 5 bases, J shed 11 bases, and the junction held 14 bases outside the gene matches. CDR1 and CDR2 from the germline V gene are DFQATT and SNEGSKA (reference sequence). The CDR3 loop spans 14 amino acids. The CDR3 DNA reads TGCAGTGCTGAACGTGGGACAGGGGCGGGTGAGCAGTACTTC. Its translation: CSAERGTGAGEQYF.

The DNA for the CDR3 is TGTGCCAGCAGCCAGCGACAGAACCAACCTTATAAGCAGTACTTC. It codes for CASSQRQNQPYKQYF. The V gene is TRBV14, the J gene TRBJ2-4; tentatively, D is TRBD1 (5 bases). CDR1 SGHDN and CDR2 FVKESK come from the germline V gene. V was clipped by 3 bases and J by 13 bases, with 22 bases between them. The CDR3 totals 15 residues.

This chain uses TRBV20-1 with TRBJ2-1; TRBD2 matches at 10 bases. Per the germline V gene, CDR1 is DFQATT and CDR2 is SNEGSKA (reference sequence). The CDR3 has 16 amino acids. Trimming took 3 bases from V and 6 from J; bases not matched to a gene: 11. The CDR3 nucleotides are TGCAGTGCTAGCCCGTTGACTAGCGGGCGGGGCAATGAGCAGTTCTTC. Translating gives CSASPLTSGRGNEQFF.

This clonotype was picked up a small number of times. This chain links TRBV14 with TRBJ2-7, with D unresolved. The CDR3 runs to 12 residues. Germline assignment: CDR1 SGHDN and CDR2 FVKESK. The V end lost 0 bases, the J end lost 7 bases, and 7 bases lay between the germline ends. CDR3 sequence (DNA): TGTGCCAGCAGCCAAGACTGGCGGGAGCAGTACTTC. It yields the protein CASSQDWREQYF.

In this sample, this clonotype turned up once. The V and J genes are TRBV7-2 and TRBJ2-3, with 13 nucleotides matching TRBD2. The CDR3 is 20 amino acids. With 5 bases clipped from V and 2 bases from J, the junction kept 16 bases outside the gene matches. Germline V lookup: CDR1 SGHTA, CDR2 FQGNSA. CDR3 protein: CASSPSTSGRPRSYTDTQYF. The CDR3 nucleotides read TGTGCCAGCAGCCCTTCGACTAGCGGGAGGCCCCGATCCTACACAGATACGCAGTATTTT.

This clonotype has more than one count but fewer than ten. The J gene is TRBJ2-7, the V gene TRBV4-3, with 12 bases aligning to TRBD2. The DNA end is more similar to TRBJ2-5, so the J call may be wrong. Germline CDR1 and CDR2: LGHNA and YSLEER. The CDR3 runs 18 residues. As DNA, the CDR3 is TGCGCCAGCAGCCAAGGTCTAGCGGGAGGGCCAGGGCGAGAGACCCAGTACTTC. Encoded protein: CASSQGLAGGPGRETQYF.